The 20 T cell receptor beta chains below were found in one sample sequenced in a study of T cells after yellow fever vaccination. TCRdb used MiXCR to reprocess the 5' RACE reads, holding one entry per CDR3 protein. Here the sample spans about 160,000 distinct CDR3 sequences, 6% to 7.5% being singletons. The specimen comprised CD4+ T cells sorted from PBMCs, sampled 5 days after the first yellow fever vaccination. The receptors were gathered from a young man who received the YFV17D yellow fever vaccine.

This clonotype has a count of ten or more. This chain connects TRBV7-2 to TRBJ2-5, with TRBD2 identical over 12 bases. Losses at the gene ends were 5 bases for V and 5 bases for J; bases not matched to a gene: 9. CDR3 size: 16 residues. Per the germline V gene, CDR1 is SGHTA and CDR2 is FQGNSA. CDR3 in DNA: TGTGCCAGCAGCCAAGCTAGCGGGGGGGCCGGTGAGACCCAGTACTTC. Residues: CASSQASGGAGETQYF.

There are many counts of this clonotype. This chain connects TRBV11-2 to TRBJ2-1; 9 bases fit TRBD2. CDR1 is SGHAT and CDR2 is FQNNGV in the germline V gene. The CDR3 runs to 13 residues. Unmatched junction bases numbered 9, after V lost 11 bases and J lost 7 bases. The CDR3 sequence is CACGGLAGNEQFF. CDR3 DNA sequence: TGTGCCTGCGGAGGGCTAGCGGGGAATGAGCAGTTCTTC.

This clonotype was counted many times. This sequence joins TRBV12-5 and TRBJ2-3; TRBD1 matches 7 bases. The CDR3 is 14 amino acids. The germline CDR1 and CDR2 sequences are LGHNT and FRNRAP. After removal of 1 base from V and 4 bases from J, the junction contained 2 bases not matched to a gene. The CDR3 loop reads CASGLGQGADTQYF. For the CDR3, the DNA is TGTGCTAGTGGTTTGGGACAGGGCGCAGATACGCAGTATTTT.

The V and J genes are TRBV19 and TRBJ2-2; 7 bases are a match to TRBD1. The CDR3 has 19 amino acids. CDR1 and CDR2 from the germline V gene are LNHDA and SQIVND (reference sequence). The V segment lost 7 bases and the J segment 5 bases; nucleotides outside the gene matches: 22. The CDR3: CASTVFLGQPNRRTGELFF. As DNA, the CDR3 is TGTGCCAGTACCGTTTTTTTGGGACAGCCTAACCGAAGGACCGGGGAGCTGTTTTTT.

This clonotype was observed a handful of times. The chain employs TRBV11-2 and TRBJ2-2; possible D gene TRBD1, 6 bases. The V gene lost 4 bases and the J gene lost 6 bases, with 9 bases spanning the gap. CDR1 and CDR2 from the germline V gene are SGHAT and FQNNGV. The CDR3 contains 13 residues. The CDR3 here is CASSWTDAGELFF. The CDR3 DNA reads TGTGCCAGCAGCTGGACAGACGCCGGGGAGCTGTTTTTT.

This clonotype has ten or more counts. The V and J genes are TRBV20-1 and TRBJ2-1; D possibly corresponds to TRBD1 (5 bases). The CDR3 has 12 residues. The germline V gene has CDR1 DFQATT and CDR2 SNEGSKA (reference sequence). V was trimmed by 5 bases and J by 6 bases, leaving 11 bases between them. The CDR3 DNA sequence: TGCAGTGCTCCCCGGCAGGGCAATGAGCAGTTCTTC. It encodes CSAPRQGNEQFF.

This clonotype was counted ten times or more. V and J are TRBV2 and TRBJ1-5; 12 positions match TRBD1. In germline, CDR1 is SNHLY, CDR2 FYNNEI. Trimming took 6 bases from V and 6 from J; bases not matched to a gene: 3. The CDR3 sequence is 14 residues long. DNA of the CDR3: TGTGCCAGCAGAGGGACAGGGGGCCCTCAGCCCCAGCATTTT. Translating it yields CASRGTGGPQPQHF.

This clonotype was seen ten or more times. The chain couples TRBV20-1 to TRBJ1-2; D possibly corresponds to TRBD1 (5 bases). Germline V gives CDR1 DFQATT, CDR2 SNEGSKA (reference sequence). V was pared by 5 bases and J by 4 bases, with 11 bases between. This CDR3 spans 12 amino acids. The CDR3 coding sequence is TGCAGTGCTCTTCACGGGGGCTATGGCTACACCTTC. This sequence encodes CSALHGGYGYTF.

At least ten counts were recorded for this clonotype. V gene TRBV24-1 combines with J gene TRBJ2-3; the D gene is possibly TRBD1 (6 bases). The length of the CDR3 is 15 residues. Germline V gene sequence: CDR1 KGHDR, CDR2 SFDVKD. V lost 6 bases and J lost 0, with 12 bases in between. CDR3 in DNA: TGTGCCACCAGTCGGGCGGACAGAAGCACAGATACGCAGTATTTT. This gives the protein CATSRADRSTDTQYF.

The V gene is TRBV18, the J gene TRBJ2-1; 9 bases fit TRBD2. CDR1 is KGHSH, CDR2 LQKENI, per germline. This CDR3 is 16 amino acids long. V lost 2 bases and J lost 7; bases outside the gene matches: 9. CDR3 DNA sequence: TGTGCCAGCTCACCAGGGGCTAGCGGGACGGGGAATGAGCAGTTCTTC. This encodes CASSPGASGTGNEQFF.

The genes are TRBV5-4 and TRBJ2-7; 15 nucleotides match TRBD2. Trimming removed 5 bases from V and 3 bases from J; junction bases left unmatched: 6. CDR1 and CDR2 (germline): SGHNT, YYREEE (reference sequence). The CDR3 extends over 16 amino acids. CDR3 sequence reads: CASSAPGLAGGYEQYV. The CDR3, as DNA: TGTGCCAGCAGTGCACCGGGACTAGCGGGGGGCTACGAGCAGTACGTC.

At least ten counts were recorded for this clonotype. J is TRBJ1-1 and V is TRBV5-1; D possibly corresponds to TRBD1 (6 bases). The CDR3 covers 14 residues. Trimming took 2 bases from V and 7 from J, leaving 15 bases between them. Germline CDR1 and CDR2: SGHRS and YFSETQ. The CDR3 DNA reads as TGCGCCAGCAGCTTATGGACAGCGGAGGGTGAAGCTTTCTTT. It specifies CASSLWTAEGEAFF. Supplemented by reference TRBV5-1 and TRBJ1-1, the full variable domain reads KAGVTQTPRYLIKTRGQQVTLSCSPISGHRSVSWYQQTPGQGLQFLFEYFSETQRNKGNFPGRFSGRQFSNSRSEMNVSTLELGDSALYLCASSLWTAEGEAFFGQGTRLTVV.

The chain recombines TRBV7-9 with TRBJ2-3; the D is unclear. Germline V CDR1 and CDR2: SEHNR, FQNEAQ (reference sequence). The CDR3 sequence is 11 residues long. With 10 bases removed from V and 5 bases from J, the gap between germline ends came to 10 bases. This chain's CDR3 is CAIKKIDTQYF. The CDR3 coding sequence is TGTGCCATCAAAAAGATAGATACGCAGTATTTT.

In regard to this clonotype: One base away lies a much larger clone, so this may be a sequencing read error. The rearrangement links TRBV18 to TRBJ2-7; D not resolved. The CDR3 is 13 amino acids. Germline V gene lookup returns CDR1 KGHSH and CDR2 LQKENI. V lost 8 bases to trimming and J lost 4 bases, with 15 bases between them. The CDR3 protein is CASAPELNYEQYV. The CDR3 DNA follows: TGTGCCAGCGCCCCGGAGTTGAATTACGAGCAGTACGTC.

This clonotype showed up many times. V gene TRBV5-1 combines with J gene TRBJ2-1; no definite D call. The CDR3 has 13 amino acids. Trimming shortened V by 0 bases and J by 7 bases, and 8 bases separated the two germline ends. In germline, CDR1 is SGHRS, CDR2 YFSETQ. In nucleotides, the CDR3 is TGCGCCAGCAGCTTGGCTCGTTGGAATGAGCAGTTCTTC. Protein sequence: CASSLARWNEQFF.

This clonotype came up many times. The V gene is TRBV11-2, the J gene TRBJ2-5, with 8 bases aligning to TRBD1. Germline V gene lookup returns CDR1 SGHAT and CDR2 FQNNGV. The CDR3 spans 14 residues. V lost 5 bases and J lost 5; bases outside the gene matches: 7. The CDR3 loop reads CASSHGQGQETQYF. The CDR3, as DNA: TGTGCCAGCAGCCACGGACAGGGCCAGGAGACCCAGTACTTC.

This clonotype was detected ten times or more. V is TRBV28 and J is TRBJ2-2; D uncertain. CDR1 is MDHEN, CDR2 SYDVKM, per germline. This CDR3 is 12 amino acids long. The V end lost 6 bases, the J end lost 6 bases, and 8 bases lay between the germline ends. The CDR3 bases are TGTGCCAGCAGGATCCTTGCCGGGGAGCTGTTTTTT. Its protein is CASRILAGELFF.

This clonotype was counted ten times or more. The rearrangement links TRBV10-3 to TRBJ2-3; D call uncertain. Trimming left V 7 bases short and J 4 bases short, with 15 bases between. CDR3 size: 14 residues. Germline V CDR1 and CDR2: ENHRY, SYGVKD. CDR3: CAIMDAPNADTQYF. CDR3 coding DNA: TGTGCCATCATGGACGCGCCGAACGCAGATACGCAGTATTTT.

In its sample, this clonotype was seen many times. The chain employs TRBV5-4 and TRBJ2-3, with 9 nucleotides matching TRBD2. CDR1 is SGHNT, CDR2 YYREEE, per germline (reference sequence). V shed 4 bases, J shed 3 bases, and the junction held 3 bases outside the gene matches. This CDR3 spans 14 amino acids. In DNA form, the CDR3 reads TGTGCCAGCAGCGCTAGCGGGGCTACAGATACGCAGTATTTT. This codes for CASSASGATDTQYF.

This clonotype came up many times. V is TRBV10-3 and J is TRBJ2-5; 8 nucleotides agree with TRBD2. V trimming: 6 bases; J trimming: 2 bases; junction bases outside the gene matches: 8. CDR1 ENHRY and CDR2 SYGVKD come from the germline V gene. The CDR3 has 15 residues. Written as DNA, the CDR3 is TGTGCCATCAGGGGGAGCGGGGGCGATCAAGAGACCCAGTACTTC. It is translated as CAIRGSGGDQETQYF.